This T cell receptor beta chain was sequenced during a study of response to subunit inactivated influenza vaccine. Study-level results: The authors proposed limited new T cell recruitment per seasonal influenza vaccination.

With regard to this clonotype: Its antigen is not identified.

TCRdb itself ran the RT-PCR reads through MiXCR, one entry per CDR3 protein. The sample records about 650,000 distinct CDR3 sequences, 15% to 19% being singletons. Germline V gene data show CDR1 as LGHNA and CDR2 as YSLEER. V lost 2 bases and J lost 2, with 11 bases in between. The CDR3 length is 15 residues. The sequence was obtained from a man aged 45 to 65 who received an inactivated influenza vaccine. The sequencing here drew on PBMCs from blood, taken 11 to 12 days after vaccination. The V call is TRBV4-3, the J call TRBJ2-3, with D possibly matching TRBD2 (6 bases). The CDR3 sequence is CASSQLGGFTDTQYF. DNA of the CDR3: TGCGCCAGCAGCCAACTGGGGGGATTCACAGATACGCAGTATTTT.